Below, 10 T cell receptor beta chains from the same sample are listed, as sequenced in a study of T cell clonotyping in hematopoietic cell transplantation. Noted time point: recipient sample about 28 days before transplant, after cytoreduction. Measured with immunoSEQ multiplex PCR; TCRdb has only the in-frame clones, and not every one. In the table there are some 14,000 clones, over 80% of which are singletons. Sequenced material: peripheral blood mononuclear cells, taken before stem cell transplant. Source of these receptors: a man in his 60s with acute myeloid leukemia. Some clones in this sample may be carry-over from other donors' samples.

The chain couples TRBV5-6 to TRBJ1-5, with 7 bases matching TRBD1. Germline CDR1 reads SGHDT; CDR2 reads YYEEEE. Germline trimming cut 3 bases from V and 0 bases from J; bases unmatched to any gene: 12. The CDR3 has 18 amino acids. The CDR3 nucleotides are TGTGCCAGCAGCTACTCCGGGACAGTTTTTTATAGCAATCAGCCCCAGCATTTT. Translation gives CASSYSGTVFYSNQPQHF.

This chain uses TRBV18 with TRBJ2-2; 7 bases are shared with TRBD1. With 5 bases clipped from V and 1 base from J, the junction kept 7 bases outside the gene matches. There are 16 residues in the CDR3. Germline V gives CDR1 KGHSH, CDR2 LQKENI. The CDR3 region has the DNA TGTGCCAGCTCAACGACAGGGAACGGGAACACCGGGGAGCTGTTTTTT. Translated, it gives CASSTTGNGNTGELFF.

This chain joins TRBV19 and TRBJ2-7, with D tentatively TRBD1 (6 bases). Germline CDR1 is LNHDA and CDR2 is SQIVND (reference sequence). V was shortened by 3 bases and J by 1 base, with 13 bases between the two germline ends. The CDR3 loop spans 15 amino acids. CDR3 DNA: TGTGCCAGTAGTATGCAGGGGTTTCGGTCCTACGAGCAGTACTTC. This encodes CASSMQGFRSYEQYF.

Only a few counts were recorded for this clone. CDR3: CASSRQGTYEQYF. DNA for the CDR3: TGTGCCAGCAGTAGACAGGGAACCTACGAGCAGTACTTC. The chain combines TRBV25-1 with TRBJ2-7; 7 bases align to TRBD1. CDR1 is MGHDK, CDR2 SYGVNS, per germline. This CDR3 has 13 residues. Trimming at V came to 5 bases and at J to 2 bases, leaving 3 bases not matched to a gene.

A single count supports this clone. The chain is built from TRBV11-2 and TRBJ1-2, with D hard to call. Germline V CDR1 and CDR2: SGHAT, FQNNGV. The CDR3 contains 14 residues. Trimming took off 1 base at V and 0 bases at J, with 6 bases between the two ends. The CDR3 coding sequence is TGTGCCAGCAGCTTAGGTTTGGCTAACTATGGCTACACCTTC. This encodes CASSLGLANYGYTF. The variable domain in full, completed from reference TRBV11-2 and TRBJ1-2, reads EAGVAQSPRYKIIEKRQSVAFWCNPISGHATLYWYQQILGQGPKLLIQFQNNGVVDDSQLPKDRFSAERLKGVDSTLKIQPAKLEDSAVYLCASSLGLANYGYTFGSGTRLTVV.

The chain links TRBV7-9 to TRBJ1-2, with D possibly being TRBD1 (5 bases). Trimming cost V 1 base and J 2 bases, with 8 bases left between them. This CDR3 spans 14 amino acids. The germline V gene has CDR1 SEHNR and CDR2 FQNEAQ (reference sequence). The CDR3 here is CASSLGGANYGYTF. The CDR3 DNA is TGTGCCAGCAGCTTAGGAGGGGCCAACTATGGCTACACCTTC.

The V call is TRBV9, the J call TRBJ2-7, with 9 nucleotides matching TRBD2. Trimming at V came to 3 bases and at J to 4 bases, leaving 5 bases not matched to a gene. In germline, CDR1 is SGDLS, CDR2 YYNGEE. CDR3 length equals 14 residues. CDR3 sequence reads: CASSASGDGYEQYF. In DNA, the CDR3 is TGTGCCAGCAGCGCTAGCGGGGATGGGTACGAGCAGTACTTC. Looking up the rest from reference TRBV9 and TRBJ2-7 gives the full variable domain: DSGVTQTPKHLITATGQRVTLRCSPRSGDLSVYWYQQSLDQGLQFLIQYYNGEERAKGNILERFSAQQFPDLHSELNLSSLELGDSALYFCASSASGDGYEQYFGPGTRLTVT.

This chain uses TRBV13 with TRBJ2-3; D not resolved. V was pared by 1 base and J by 0 bases, with 5 bases between. The germline V gene has CDR1 PRHDT and CDR2 FYEKMQ (reference sequence). This CDR3 contains 14 residues. The CDR3 reads CASSLDHSTDTQYF. CDR3 nucleotide sequence: TGTGCCAGCAGCTTAGACCATAGCACAGATACGCAGTATTTT.

The chain couples TRBV28 to TRBJ2-7; D unresolved. The CDR3 runs to 16 residues. The V end was cut by 2 bases, the J end by 3 bases, with 17 bases between. CDR1 MDHEN and CDR2 SYDVKM come from the germline V gene. CDR3 in amino acids: CASSLPRSDLGYEQYF. In nucleotides, the CDR3 is TGTGCCAGCAGTTTACCCCGGTCCGACCTCGGCTACGAGCAGTACTTC. The whole variable domain, remainder taken from reference TRBV28 and TRBJ2-7, is DVKVTQSSRYLVKRTGEKVFLECVQDMDHENMFWYRQDPGLGLRLIYFSYDVKMKEKGDIPEGYSVSREKKERFSLILESASTNQTSMYLCASSLPRSDLGYEQYFGPGTRLTVT.

The rearrangement links TRBV2 to TRBJ2-6, with 7 nucleotides matching TRBD1. The V gene's germline CDR1 is SNHLY and CDR2 FYNNEI. V shed 7 bases and J 0 bases; nucleotides not matched to a gene: 9. The CDR3 sequence is 17 residues long. CDR3: CASTGQGVTSGANVLTF. The CDR3 DNA sequence: TGTGCCAGCACCGGGCAGGGGGTTACCTCTGGGGCCAACGTCCTGACTTTC.